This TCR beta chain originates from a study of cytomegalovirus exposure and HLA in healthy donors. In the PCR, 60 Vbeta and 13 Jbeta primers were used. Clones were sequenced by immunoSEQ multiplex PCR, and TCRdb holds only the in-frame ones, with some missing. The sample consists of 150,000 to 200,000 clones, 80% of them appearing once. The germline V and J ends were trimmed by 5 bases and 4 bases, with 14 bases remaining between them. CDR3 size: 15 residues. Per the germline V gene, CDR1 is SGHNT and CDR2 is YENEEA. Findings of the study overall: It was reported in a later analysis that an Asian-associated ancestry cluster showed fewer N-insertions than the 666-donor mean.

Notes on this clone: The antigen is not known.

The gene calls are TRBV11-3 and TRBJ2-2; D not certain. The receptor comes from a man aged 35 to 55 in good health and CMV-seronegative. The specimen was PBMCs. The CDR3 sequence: CASSRQWQFTGELFF. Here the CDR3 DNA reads TGTGCCAGCAGCCGTCAGTGGCAGTTCACCGGGGAGCTGTTTTTT.